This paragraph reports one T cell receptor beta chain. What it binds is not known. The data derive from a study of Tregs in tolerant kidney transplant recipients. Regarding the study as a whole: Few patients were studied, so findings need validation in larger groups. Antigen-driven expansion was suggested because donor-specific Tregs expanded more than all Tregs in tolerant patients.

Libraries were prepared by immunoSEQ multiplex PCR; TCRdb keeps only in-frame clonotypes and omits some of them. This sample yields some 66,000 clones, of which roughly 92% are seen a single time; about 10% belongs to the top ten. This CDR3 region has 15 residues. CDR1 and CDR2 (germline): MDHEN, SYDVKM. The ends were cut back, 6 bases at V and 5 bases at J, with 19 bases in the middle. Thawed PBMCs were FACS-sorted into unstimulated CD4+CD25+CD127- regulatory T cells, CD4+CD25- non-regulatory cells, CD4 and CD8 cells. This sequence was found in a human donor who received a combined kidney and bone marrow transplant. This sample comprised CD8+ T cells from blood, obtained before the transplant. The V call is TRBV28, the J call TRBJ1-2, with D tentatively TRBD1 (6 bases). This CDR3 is CASRPGTSGGYGYTF. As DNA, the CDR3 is TGTGCCAGCAGACCGGGGACATCGGGGGGTTATGGCTACACCTTC.